Below, 8 T cell receptor beta chains from the same sample are listed, as sequenced in a study of shared clonotypes between healthy human individuals. Sequenced by immunoSEQ multiplex PCR; TCRdb stores in-frame clones only, minus some. The sample carries about 960,000 clones, 70% to 85% recorded once. Sequencing was done on a sample of memory CD4+ T cells sorted from blood. Subset of the sample: CD45RA-negative fraction. Receptors originate from a man younger than 35 in good health.

The CDR3 sequence: CASSQETGSGIQYF. The DNA for the CDR3 is TGTGCCAGCAGCCAAGAGACGGGGTCAGGCATTCAGTACTTC. This chain links TRBV4-2 with TRBJ2-4, with D perhaps TRBD2 (5 bases). The CDR3 consists of 14 residues. V lost 0 bases to trimming and J lost 9 bases, with 12 bases between them. Germline assignment: CDR1 LGHNA and CDR2 YNFKEQ.

V gene TRBV19 combines with J gene TRBJ1-1; 9 positions match TRBD1. CDR3 size: 17 residues. Germline CDR1 is LNHDA and CDR2 is SQIVND (reference sequence). V trimming: 3 bases; J trimming: 1 base; junction bases outside the gene matches: 9. The CDR3 DNA reads TGTGCCAGTAGTATCTCGGGACAGGGTTTAGGGAACACTGAAGCTTTCTTT. This sequence encodes CASSISGQGLGNTEAFF.

This chain connects TRBV30 to TRBJ2-3; 10 positions agree with TRBD1. Germline CDR1 reads GTSNPN; CDR2 reads SVGIG (reference sequence). CDR3 length: 16 residues. J lost 5 bases, V lost 3 bases, and 11 bases had no gene match. Here the CDR3 reads CAWRLDRGLFGDTQYF. The CDR3, as DNA: TGTGCCTGGAGATTAGACAGGGGGCTGTTCGGAGATACGCAGTATTTT.

The chain combines TRBV28 with TRBJ2-7, with TRBD1 identical over 12 bases. CDR1 and CDR2 (germline): MDHEN, SYDVKM. The CDR3 has 15 residues. The V segment lost 6 bases and the J segment 7 bases; nucleotides outside the gene matches: 10. CDR3 DNA sequence: TGTGCCAGCAGGATACCGGGACAGGGGGCTAGGGAGCAGTACTTC. As protein: CASRIPGQGAREQYF.

The chain uses TRBV5-1 and TRBJ2-3; TRBD2 matches at 11 bases. The CDR3 length is 17 residues. The V gene's germline CDR1 is SGHRS and CDR2 YFSETQ. V gave up 4 bases and J gave up 2 bases; unmatched junction bases: 9. The CDR3 here is CASSPEIAGGYTDTQYF. The CDR3 DNA reads as TGCGCCAGCAGCCCGGAAATAGCGGGAGGGTACACAGATACGCAGTATTTT.

This clone was recorded once. The V call is TRBV15, the J call TRBJ1-2; 7 positions match TRBD1. In germline, CDR1 is LNHNV, CDR2 YYDKDF (reference sequence). This CDR3 has 16 residues. The V segment lost 0 bases and the J segment 2 bases; nucleotides outside the gene matches: 6. CDR3 sequence: CATSRDSGQVNYGYTF. The CDR3 DNA is TGTGCCACCAGCAGAGATAGTGGACAGGTGAACTATGGCTACACCTTC.

The chain uses TRBV28 and TRBJ2-1, with D unclear. This CDR3 is 13 amino acids long. Germline V gene lookup returns CDR1 MDHEN and CDR2 SYDVKM. The germline V and J ends were trimmed by 1 base and 9 bases, with 10 bases remaining between them. The CDR3 DNA reads TGTGCCAGCAGTTTATCTGTAGTGGTTGAGCAGTTCTTC. This gives the protein CASSLSVVVEQFF.

This sequence joins TRBV6-6 and TRBJ2-3; D possibly corresponds to TRBD1 (6 bases). CDR1 MNHNY and CDR2 SVGAGI come from the germline V gene (reference sequence). V was clipped by 7 bases and J by 2 bases, with 13 bases between them. The CDR3 consists of 14 residues. The CDR3 is CASKSEGVTDTQYF. CDR3 DNA sequence: TGTGCCAGCAAAAGCGAGGGGGTCACAGATACGCAGTATTTT.